This entry is about one T cell receptor beta chain. The antigen is unknown. This table comes from immunoSEQ multiplex PCR, and its TCRdb copy is limited to in-frame clones, with some not included. This table has some 30,000 clones, approximately 89% appearing once. This sample was taken from a study of T cells in narcolepsy. About the research overall: Healthy controls were enrolled alongside patients with narcolepsy type 1 or type 2. Study outcomes and limitations: Same-patient CSF and blood CD4+ T cell clonotypes included HCRT-specific and TRIB2-specific autoreactive ones. Reportedly, autoreactive clonotypes were serially detected in patients' blood but not controls'. No autoreactive T cell clone sequences appeared in some memory CD4+ repertoires.

The sequence was collected from a human donor with narcolepsy. The sequencing sample was made of CD45RA- memory CD4+ T cells from PBMCs.

CDR3 coding DNA: TGTGCCAGCAGCTTATCTGTGACAAGGCCCCCTCAAGAGACCCAGTACTTC. Translation: CASSLSVTRPPQETQYF. The V gene is TRBV7-8, the J gene TRBJ2-5; no definite D call. Trimming shortened V by 2 bases and J by 2 bases, and 18 bases separated the two germline ends. The CDR3 extends over 17 amino acids. CDR1 SGHVS and CDR2 FQNEAQ come from the germline V gene.